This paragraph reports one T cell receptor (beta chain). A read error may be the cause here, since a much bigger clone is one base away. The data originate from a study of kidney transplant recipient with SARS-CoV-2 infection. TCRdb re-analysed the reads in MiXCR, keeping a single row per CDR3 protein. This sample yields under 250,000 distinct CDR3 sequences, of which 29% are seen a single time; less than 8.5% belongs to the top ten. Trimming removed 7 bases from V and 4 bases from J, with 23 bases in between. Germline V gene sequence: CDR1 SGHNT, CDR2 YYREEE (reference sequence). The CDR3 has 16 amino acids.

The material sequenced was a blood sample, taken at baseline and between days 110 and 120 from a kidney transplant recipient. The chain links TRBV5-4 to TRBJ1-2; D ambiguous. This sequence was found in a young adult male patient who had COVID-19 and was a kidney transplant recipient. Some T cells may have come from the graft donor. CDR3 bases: TGTGCCAGCGACGCCTGCGTACCAGAAAAGACCTATGGCTACACCTTC. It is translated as CASDACVPEKTYGYTF.